This T cell receptor beta chain was identified during a study of beta chain features in type 1 diabetes. Germline V gene lookup returns CDR1 SGDLS and CDR2 YYNGEE. The CDR3 extends over 15 amino acids. V lost 2 bases and J lost 1; bases outside the gene matches: 6. As to this clone: Antigen: not known.

TCRB transcripts that were expressed got sequenced, as all of the isolated RNA had been reverse transcribed. Profiling relied on immunoSEQ multiplex PCR, and the TCRdb table lists in-frame clones only, not all of them. The data show around 200,000 clones, about 12% seen once. General study findings and limits: When cDNA is sequenced, cells with high TCR expression could be over-represented. The VDJ junctions of type 1 diabetes patients carried fewer insertions and more deletions.

Sorting with CD45RO/CCR7/CD25/CD127/CD95/CD27 yielded naive, central memory, regulatory and stem-like memory CD4+ cells. The sequenced sample consisted of central memory CD4+ T cells from blood. The sequence came from a woman in her late teens or twenties in good health. The chain links TRBV9 to TRBJ2-7; 7 bases agree with TRBD1. CDR3 protein: CASSVLGTESYEQYF. DNA of the CDR3: TGTGCCAGCAGCGTGCTGGGGACAGAGTCCTACGAGCAGTACTTC.